These 23 T cell receptor beta chains share one sample of origin, sequenced in a study of T cell responses to AZD1222 COVID-19 vaccine. Data came from immunoSEQ multiplex PCR; TCRdb stores just in-frame clones and leaves some out. The sample has some 150,000 clones, 82% seen once. This material consisted of peripheral blood, taken on day 0 of MenACWY control vaccination. These TCRs come from an adult in good health.

This clone has just one count. The gene calls are TRBV7-8 and TRBJ1-2; the match to TRBD1 covers 11 bases. Per germline, CDR1 SGHVS and CDR2 FQNEAQ. J gave up 6 bases and V 5 bases, and 5 bases lay outside the gene matches. This CDR3 is built from 14 residues. CDR3 DNA sequence: TGTGCCAGCAGCCGAGGGACAGGGGGTGATGGCTACACCTTC. Translating gives CASSRGTGGDGYTF.

A note on this clone: This sample includes further DNA sequences coding for the same CDR3. The chain links TRBV11-2 to TRBJ2-3, with D unresolved. Per the germline V gene, CDR1 is SGHAT and CDR2 is FQNNGV. CDR3 length equals 11 residues. Deletions cut 5 bases from V and 3 bases from J, with 3 bases between. The CDR3 here is CASSHTDTQYF. DNA for the CDR3: TGTGCCAGCAGCCATACAGATACGCAGTATTTT.

The V gene is TRBV5-5, the J gene TRBJ1-4; D perhaps matches TRBD1 (5 bases). This CDR3 contains 13 residues. Germline assignment: CDR1 SGHKS and CDR2 YYEKEE (reference sequence). V gave up 4 bases and J gave up 4 bases, with 8 bases separating them. CDR3 amino acids: CASSGDGNEKLFF. In nucleotides, the CDR3 is TGTGCCAGCAGCGGGGACGGTAATGAAAAACTGTTTTTT.

The chain couples TRBV7-6 to TRBJ2-3; 11 bases match TRBD2. V lost 4 bases and J lost 4; bases outside the gene matches: 7. Germline CDR1 and CDR2: SGHVS and FNYEAQ. The CDR3 is 16 amino acids. The CDR3 sequence is CASSSELAGAPDTQYF. The CDR3 region has the DNA TGTGCCAGCAGCTCCGAACTAGCGGGGGCCCCAGATACGCAGTATTTT.

V usage is TRBV6-1 and J usage is TRBJ1-1; D is uncertain. This CDR3 is built from 14 residues. The germline CDR1 and CDR2 sequences are MNHNS and SASEGT. V lost 2 bases to trimming and J lost 1 base, with 8 bases between them. The CDR3 coding sequence is TGTGCCAGCAGTGAATATATGGGGAACACTGAAGCTTTCTTT. Translation gives CASSEYMGNTEAFF.

The chain combines TRBV5-4 with TRBJ2-5; 8 bases fit TRBD2. V was clipped by 4 bases and J by 3 bases; unmatched bases: 8. The CDR3 spans 15 residues. Germline-derived CDR1 and CDR2 are SGHNT and YYREEE (reference sequence). This chain's CDR3 is CASSTGVRGEETQYF. CDR3 DNA sequence: TGTGCCAGCAGCACCGGAGTGCGGGGGGAAGAGACCCAGTACTTC.

V is TRBV18 and J is TRBJ2-5; no clear D. Between the trimmed V and J ends, which lost 3 bases and 1 base, there was a span of 6 bases. Germline V CDR1 and CDR2: KGHSH, LQKENI. The CDR3 covers 13 residues. CDR3: CASSPDLQETQYF. The DNA of the CDR3 is TGTGCCAGCTCACCGGACCTCCAAGAGACCCAGTACTTC.

V usage is TRBV3-1 (or the pseudogene TRBV3-2) and J usage is TRBJ1-4, with D perhaps TRBD1 (5 bases). Germline CDR1 and CDR2: LGHDT and YNNKEL (reference sequence). Deletions cut 4 bases from V and 13 bases from J, with 13 bases between. The CDR3 runs to 12 residues. CDR3: CASSLGPGGLFF. The DNA for the CDR3 is TGTGCCAGCAGCCTAGGACCGGGGGGACTGTTTTTT.

The chain uses TRBV29-1 and TRBJ2-5; D gene ambiguous. Looked up from germline, CDR1 is SQVTM and CDR2 is ANQGSEA. This CDR3 has 12 amino acids. V lost 7 bases to trimming and J lost 4 bases, with 13 bases between them. CDR3 amino acids: CSARLPPETQYF. The CDR3 DNA reads as TGCAGCGCCCGACTCCCACCAGAGACCCAGTACTTC. The whole variable domain, filled in from reference TRBV29-1 and TRBJ2-5, reads SAVISQKPSRDICQRGTSLTIQCQVDSQVTMMFWYRQQPGQSLTLIATANQGSEATYESGFVIDKFPISRPNLTFSTLTVSNMSPEDSSIYLCSARLPPETQYFGPGTRLLVL.

The V gene is TRBV3-1 (or the pseudogene TRBV3-2), the J gene TRBJ1-2; 7 bases match TRBD1. With V trimmed by 2 bases and J by 5 bases, 14 bases remained unmatched. Per the germline V gene, CDR1 is LGHDT and CDR2 is YNNKEL (reference sequence). The CDR3 runs 17 residues. The CDR3 DNA reads TGTGCCAGCAGCCAACTGGGAGGGGGCCGAGGGGGATATGGCTACACCTTC. Amino acids: CASSQLGGGRGGYGYTF.

V and J are TRBV5-1 and TRBJ2-7; TRBD2 matches 8 bases. CDR3 length: 16 residues. Germline V gene lookup returns CDR1 SGHRS and CDR2 YFSETQ. Trimming cost V 3 bases and J 1 base; bases outside gene matches: 9. The CDR3, as DNA: TGCGCCAGCAGCTGGGGGAGCGGGGGCGTATCCTACGAGCAGTACTTC. Translating it yields CASSWGSGGVSYEQYF.

V usage is TRBV30 and J usage is TRBJ2-6; 7 bases map to TRBD1. V was clipped by 5 bases and J by 2 bases; unmatched bases: 6. CDR1 and CDR2 from the germline V gene are GTSNPN and SVGIG (reference sequence). There are 15 residues in the CDR3. In nucleotides, the CDR3 is TGTGCCTGGTCAACCACAGGGGCTGGGGCCAACGTCCTGACTTTC. Protein sequence: CAWSTTGAGANVLTF.

The chain recombines TRBV5-6 with TRBJ2-7; D uncertain. This CDR3 is built from 14 residues. Germline CDR1 and CDR2: SGHDT and YYEEEE. V gave up 0 bases and J gave up 6 bases, with 13 bases separating them. The CDR3 region is CASSLGISVSEQYF. As DNA, the CDR3 is TGTGCCAGCAGCTTGGGGATTTCAGTCAGCGAGCAGTACTTC.

The chain carries TRBV4-2 and TRBJ1-5; 7 nucleotides agree with TRBD1. Germline V gene sequence: CDR1 LGHNA, CDR2 YNFKEQ. Unmatched junction bases numbered 14, after V lost 2 bases and J lost 4 bases. This CDR3 comprises 18 residues. Written as DNA, the CDR3 is TGTGCCAGCAGCCAACGCAGGGGGGGCGGCACGGCGAATCAGCCCCAGCATTTT. Its translation is CASSQRRGGGTANQPQHF.

This clone was counted a few times. V gene TRBV20-1 combines with J gene TRBJ1-1; no clear D gene. The CDR3 length is 11 residues. The V and J ends lost 3 bases and 8 bases respectively, with 10 bases between them. Germline V gene sequence: CDR1 DFQATT, CDR2 SNEGSKA (reference sequence). The CDR3 is CSASEDTEAFF. DNA for the CDR3: TGCAGTGCTAGTGAGGATACCGAAGCTTTCTTT.

The chain joins TRBV7-8 to TRBJ2-6; TRBD1 aligns across 12 bases. V shed 5 bases and J 3 bases; nucleotides not matched to a gene: 11. The CDR3 loop spans 19 amino acids. Germline CDR1 is SGHVS and CDR2 is FQNEAQ. CDR3 nucleotides: TGTGCCAGCAGCCCGGGGGCGGGACAGGGGGCGCTTGGGGCCAACGTCCTGACTTTC. Translation: CASSPGAGQGALGANVLTF. Full variable domain (outside the CDR3, taken from reference TRBV7-8 and TRBJ2-6): GAGVSQSPRYKVAKRGQDVALRCDPISGHVSLFWYQQALGQGPEFLTYFQNEAQLDKSGLPSDRFFAERPEGSVSTLKIQRTQQEDSAVYLCASSPGAGQGALGANVLTFGAGSRLTVL.

The chain links TRBV2 to TRBJ2-1; D possibly matches TRBD1 or TRBD2 (5 bases each). V was pared by 1 base and J by 12 bases, with 10 bases between. The CDR3 contains 12 residues. Germline V gene data show CDR1 as SNHLY and CDR2 as FYNNEI. CDR3 region: CASSEDLGRQFF. The CDR3 coding sequence is TGTGCCAGCAGTGAAGATTTGGGACGGCAGTTCTTC.

The gene calls are TRBV4-1 and TRBJ1-2, with D unresolved. Germline CDR1 is MGHRA and CDR2 is YSYEKL. Trimming removed 3 bases from V and 3 bases from J, with 8 bases in between. The CDR3 extends over 13 amino acids. CDR3 protein: CASSHREDYGYTF. The DNA of the CDR3 is TGCGCCAGCAGCCATCGGGAGGACTATGGCTACACCTTC.

The chain carries TRBV9 and TRBJ2-3, with 8 bases lining up with TRBD2. CDR1 is SGDLS and CDR2 is YYNGEE in the germline V gene. The CDR3 runs to 15 residues. V trimming: 1 base; J trimming: 2 bases; junction bases outside the gene matches: 3. CDR3 DNA: TGTGCCAGCAGCGTAAGCGGGGGAACCACAGATACGCAGTATTTT. Translation gives CASSVSGGTTDTQYF.

The chain recombines TRBV19 with TRBJ2-4; tentatively, D is TRBD2 (5 bases). The V and J ends lost 5 bases and 1 base respectively, with 24 bases between them. Germline V gene sequence: CDR1 LNHDA, CDR2 SQIVND (reference sequence). The CDR3 has 19 amino acids. The CDR3 sequence: CASSQSGKGQLLAKNIQYF. The CDR3 DNA reads TGTGCCAGTAGTCAATCCGGGAAGGGTCAGCTTTTGGCCAAAAACATTCAGTACTTC.

The chain joins TRBV7-8 to TRBJ1-3, with a weak D call TRBD1 (5 bases). CDR1 is SGHVS, CDR2 FQNEAQ, per germline. V lost 5 bases and J 0 bases, leaving 8 bases between the germline ends. The CDR3 extends over 14 amino acids. The CDR3 coding sequence is TGTGCCAGCAGCGGGGGGGTCTCTGGAAACACCATATATTTT. Its translation is CASSGGVSGNTIYF. The entire variable domain, with the rest obtained from reference TRBV7-8 and TRBJ1-3, is as follows: GAGVSQSPRYKVAKRGQDVALRCDPISGHVSLFWYQQALGQGPEFLTYFQNEAQLDKSGLPSDRFFAERPEGSVSTLKIQRTQQEDSAVYLCASSGGVSGNTIYFGEGSWLTVV.

The gene calls are TRBV19 and TRBJ1-4, with D perhaps TRBD1 (6 bases). V lost 4 bases, J lost 6 bases, and 15 bases lay in between. The CDR3 is 15 residues long. Germline V gene sequence: CDR1 LNHDA, CDR2 SQIVND (reference sequence). In nucleotides, the CDR3 is TGTGCCAGTAGTAGGGACATTTCAGGATATGAAAAACTGTTTTTT. Translating gives CASSRDISGYEKLFF.

The chain combines TRBV7-8 with TRBJ2-1; D unclear. Germline V gene lookup returns CDR1 SGHVS and CDR2 FQNEAQ. V dropped 4 bases and J dropped 10 bases, with 11 bases sitting between them. This CDR3 is 12 amino acids long. CDR3 in DNA: TGTGCCAGCAGCTCGGTCCTCGCCGAGCAGTTCTTC. Translated: CASSSVLAEQFF.